The 23 T cell receptor beta chains presented below share a single source sample, sequenced in a study of PD-1 blockade in classical Hodgkin lymphoma. This table comes from immunoSEQ multiplex PCR, and its TCRdb copy is limited to in-frame clones, with some not included. The sample lists tens of thousands of clones; roughly nine tenths were seen once. Relapse was seen in all patients after autologous stem cell transplantation, and brentuximab vedotin exposure was variable. Sequenced material: peripheral blood mononuclear cells (PBMCs), taken at baseline. These TCRs come from a human donor with classical Hodgkin lymphoma.

The chain combines TRBV7-6 with TRBJ2-3; 7 bases align to TRBD2. Germline CDR1 is SGHVS and CDR2 is FNYEAQ. V was clipped by 1 base and J by 2 bases; unmatched bases: 6. The CDR3 is 16 amino acids. The CDR3 nucleotides read TGTGCCAGCAGCTTAGGGCTAGCGGCCAACACAGATACGCAGTATTTT. Amino acids: CASSLGLAANTDTQYF. Full variable domain (outside the CDR3, taken from reference TRBV7-6 and TRBJ2-3): GAGVSQSPRYKVTKRGQDVALRCDPISGHVSLYWYRQALGQGPEFLTYFNYEAQQDKSGLPNDRFSAERPEGSISTLTIQRTEQRDSAMYRCASSLGLAANTDTQYFGPGTRLTVL.

The chain is built from TRBV9 and TRBJ2-5; 10 bases fit TRBD2. Trimming at V came to 0 bases and at J to 2 bases, leaving 4 bases not matched to a gene. The CDR3 has 16 residues. The germline CDR1 and CDR2 sequences are SGDLS and YYNGEE. The CDR3 protein is CASSVGSGGAQETQYF. The CDR3 nucleotides read TGTGCCAGCAGCGTAGGAAGCGGGGGGGCGCAAGAGACCCAGTACTTC.

The genes are TRBV19 and TRBJ2-7; no clear D. The germline V gene encodes CDR1 LNHDA and CDR2 SQIVND (reference sequence). Between the trimmed V and J ends, which lost 6 bases and 2 bases, there was a span of 11 bases. The CDR3 spans 13 residues. CDR3 protein: CASREKGTYEQYF. The CDR3 DNA sequence: TGTGCCAGTAGGGAAAAGGGTACCTACGAGCAGTACTTC.

The rearrangement joins TRBV7-3 to TRBJ2-6; D is ambiguous. The germline gives CDR1 SGHTA, CDR2 FQGTGA. This CDR3 region has 18 residues. Trimming took off 0 bases at V and 0 bases at J, with 12 bases between the two ends. CDR3 region: CASSLTPADNSGANVLTF. In nucleotides, the CDR3 is TGTGCCAGCAGCTTAACGCCAGCAGACAACTCTGGGGCCAACGTCCTGACTTTC.

The chain combines TRBV11-2 with TRBJ2-7, with 8 bases that match TRBD1. Germline CDR1 SGHAT, CDR2 FQNNGV. The CDR3 has 13 residues. The V and J ends lost 4 bases and 5 bases, in that order; junction bases with no gene match: 4. The CDR3 DNA is TGTGCCAGCAGCTCCAGGGGGCGAGACGAGCAGTACTTC. This sequence encodes CASSSRGRDEQYF.

This clone was seen a few times. The chain has TRBV4-1 and TRBJ1-1, with D perhaps TRBD1 (6 bases). The CDR3 loop spans 13 amino acids. Trimming removed 4 bases at V and 1 base at J, with 7 bases between. Germline V gene data show CDR1 as MGHRA and CDR2 as YSYEKL. In nucleotides, the CDR3 is TGCGCCAGCAGCCGAGGGGGGAACACTGAAGCTTTCTTT. This gives the protein CASSRGGNTEAFF.

The V gene is TRBV7-9, the J gene TRBJ1-2; no clear D. V shed 1 base and J shed 0 bases, with 6 bases lying between them. CDR3 length: 14 residues. CDR1 SEHNR and CDR2 FQNEAQ come from the germline V gene (reference sequence). CDR3 in DNA: TGTGCCAGCAGCTTAGTTTCTTCTAACTATGGCTACACCTTC. Amino acids: CASSLVSSNYGYTF.

The rearrangement uses TRBV21-1 and TRBJ2-1; the table's D gene call, TRBD1, was not cross checked with the DNA. TRBV21-1 is deemed a pseudogene. The CDR3 sequence is 15 residues long. The CDR3 region has the DNA TGTGCCAGCAGCAAAAACAGCCTAACTTACAATGAGCAGTTCTTC. Residues: CASSKNSLTYNEQFF.

CDR3 DNA sequence: TGTGCCAGCAGCCTCCAGACTTGGGGAACCTACGAGCAGTACTTC. Translating gives CASSLQTWGTYEQYF. V is TRBV7-8 and J is TRBJ2-7, with D uncertain. The V gene's germline CDR1 is SGHVS and CDR2 FQNEAQ. The CDR3 is made up of 15 amino acids. The V end was cut by 5 bases, the J end by 2 bases, with 16 bases between.

This chain uses TRBV5-1 with TRBJ2-1; a weak D match, TRBD2 (5 bases). The CDR3 is made up of 16 amino acids. V lost 5 bases, J lost 4 bases, and 19 bases lay in between. Per germline, CDR1 SGHRS and CDR2 YFSETQ. The DNA for the CDR3 is TGCGCCAGCAGACCAATACTAGGCGAAGTTTACAATGAGCAGTTCTTC. The encoded protein is CASRPILGEVYNEQFF.

The chain links TRBV28 to TRBJ2-7; D perhaps matches TRBD2 (5 bases). Trimming took 1 base from V and 3 from J, leaving 16 bases between them. The CDR3 covers 16 residues. The germline gives CDR1 MDHEN, CDR2 SYDVKM. CDR3 protein: CASSLYAGQHDYEQYF. The CDR3 nucleotides read TGTGCCAGCAGTTTATATGCGGGTCAGCATGACTACGAGCAGTACTTC. The full variable domain, in which reference TRBV28 and TRBJ2-7 provide the parts outside the CDR3, is DVKVTQSSRYLVKRTGEKVFLECVQDMDHENMFWYRQDPGLGLRLIYFSYDVKMKEKGDIPEGYSVSREKKERFSLILESASTNQTSMYLCASSLYAGQHDYEQYFGPGTRLTVT.

The genes are TRBV7-6 and TRBJ2-1; TRBD1 aligns across 7 bases. V trimming: 5 bases; J trimming: 0 bases; junction bases outside the gene matches: 7. Germline V CDR1 and CDR2: SGHVS, FNYEAQ. The CDR3 contains 16 residues. The CDR3 loop is CASSRDRYYSYNEQFF. CDR3 coding DNA: TGTGCCAGCAGCCGGGACAGATACTACTCCTACAATGAGCAGTTCTTC.

The chain joins TRBV5-1 to TRBJ1-1; no definite D call. This CDR3 region has 13 residues. V was trimmed by 3 bases and J by 2 bases, leaving 8 bases between them. Germline V gives CDR1 SGHRS, CDR2 YFSETQ. In DNA, the CDR3 is TGCGCCAGCAGCTCTACCCCTAACACTGAAGCTTTCTTT. Amino acids: CASSSTPNTEAFF.

This chain's CDR3 is CASDLQETQYF. The CDR3 DNA follows: TGTGCCAGCGATTTACAAGAGACCCAGTACTTC. The gene calls are TRBV2 and TRBJ2-5; D gene unclear. The CDR3 totals 11 residues. Germline V gives CDR1 SNHLY, CDR2 FYNNEI. Deletions cut 8 bases from V and 2 bases from J, with 6 bases between.

V is TRBV11-2 and J is TRBJ2-5, with TRBD1 matching over 11 bases. With V trimmed by 5 bases and J by 5 bases, 10 bases remained unmatched. The CDR3 sequence is 16 residues long. CDR1 is SGHAT and CDR2 is FQNNGV in the germline V gene. The CDR3 region is CASSGRDRGKDETQYF. DNA for the CDR3: TGTGCCAGCAGCGGCCGGGACAGGGGGAAAGACGAGACCCAGTACTTC.

The chain has TRBV4-1 and TRBJ2-2; D not certain. The germline V and J ends were trimmed by 4 bases and 7 bases, with 10 bases remaining between them. The CDR3 length is 13 residues. CDR1 and CDR2 from the germline V gene are MGHRA and YSYEKL. The CDR3 sequence: CASSRVIVGELFF. Here the CDR3 DNA reads TGCGCCAGCAGCCGGGTAATAGTCGGGGAGCTGTTTTTT.

As DNA, the CDR3 is TGCGCCAGCCAAACTAGCGGGAGCTCAGATACGCAGTATTTT. It yields the protein CASQTSGSSDTQYF. This chain connects TRBV5-1 to TRBJ2-3; 11 bases line up with TRBD2. This CDR3 contains 14 residues. After removal of 7 bases from V and 4 bases from J, the junction contained 5 bases not matched to a gene. The germline V gene encodes CDR1 SGHRS and CDR2 YFSETQ.

The V call is TRBV18, the J call TRBJ2-3; no clear D. This CDR3 contains 14 residues. Trimming pared 6 bases from V and 0 bases from J, leaving 10 bases between. Germline V lookup: CDR1 KGHSH, CDR2 LQKENI. The CDR3 here is CASSDLPSTDTQYF. The DNA of the CDR3 is TGTGCCAGCTCGGACCTACCTAGCACAGATACGCAGTATTTT.

This rearrangement joins TRBV7-9 to TRBJ2-3; D uncertain. Germline V gene sequence: CDR1 SEHNR, CDR2 FQNEAQ (reference sequence). Trimming shortened V by 3 bases and J by 2 bases, and 6 bases separated the two germline ends. The CDR3 runs to 13 residues. CDR3 nucleotides: TGTGCCAGCAGCTTCATCCTCACAGATACGCAGTATTTT. Its translation: CASSFILTDTQYF.

The chain couples TRBV6-5 to TRBJ1-4; D might be TRBD1 (5 bases). Per germline, CDR1 MNHEY and CDR2 SVGAGI. V lost 6 bases and J 7 bases, leaving 6 bases between the germline ends. The CDR3 covers 11 residues. The CDR3 DNA reads as TGTGCCAGCAGAAGGGGTGAAAAACTGTTTTTT. Its translation: CASRRGEKLFF.

In this sample, this clone turned up once. V is TRBV4-1 and J is TRBJ2-3; no clear D. This CDR3 spans 11 amino acids. Germline V gives CDR1 MGHRA, CDR2 YSYEKL. The V gene lost 1 base and the J gene lost 4 bases, with 0 bases spanning the gap. This chain's CDR3 is CASSQADTQYF. The CDR3 region has the DNA TGCGCCAGCAGCCAAGCAGATACGCAGTATTTT.

This rearrangement joins TRBV6-1 to TRBJ1-5, with D perhaps matching TRBD1 (6 bases). V was cut by 2 bases and J by 1 base, with 15 bases left in between. The CDR3 covers 17 residues. Per the germline V gene, CDR1 is MNHNS and CDR2 is SASEGT. This CDR3 is CASSEFTGRESNQPQHF. The CDR3 bases are TGTGCCAGCAGTGAATTCACAGGGCGGGAGAGCAATCAGCCCCAGCATTTT.

This clone was seen a single time. The chain links TRBV7-9 to TRBJ2-2; D uncertain. The CDR3 runs 12 residues. The V gene lost 3 bases and the J gene lost 4 bases, with 3 bases spanning the gap. Looked up from germline, CDR1 is SEHNR and CDR2 is FQNEAQ (reference sequence). The CDR3 nucleotides are TGTGCCAGCAGCTTGATCACCGGGGAGCTGTTTTTT. Translation: CASSLITGELFF.